This entry lists 22 T cell receptor beta chains sequenced from one sample in a study of Tregs in tolerant kidney transplant recipients. The assay was immunoSEQ multiplex PCR, and TCRdb's table has in-frame clones only and misses some. The repertoire includes about 15,000 clones, roughly nine tenths of them detected once, and 10% to 15% sits in the top ten. The sample comprised CD8+ T cells from blood. All receptors come from a human donor in good health.

The chain carries TRBV7-6 and TRBJ2-1, with TRBD1 identical over 7 bases. V lost 1 base to trimming and J lost 4 bases; unmatched junction nucleotides: 7. Germline V lookup: CDR1 SGHVS, CDR2 FNYEAQ. The CDR3 covers 16 residues. The CDR3 DNA reads as TGTGCCAGCAGCTTAGAATCAGGGGGAGTTTACAATGAGCAGTTCTTC. This gives the protein CASSLESGGVYNEQFF. Variable domain in full (rest from reference TRBV7-6 and TRBJ2-1): GAGVSQSPRYKVTKRGQDVALRCDPISGHVSLYWYRQALGQGPEFLTYFNYEAQQDKSGLPNDRFSAERPEGSISTLTIQRTEQRDSAMYRCASSLESGGVYNEQFFGPGTRLTVL.

The CDR3 nucleotides read TGTGCCAGCAGGGAGAGGAGCGTAACCGGGGAGCTGTTTTTT. As protein: CASRERSVTGELFF. The rearrangement joins TRBV6-6 to TRBJ2-2, with D unresolved. Germline V gene lookup returns CDR1 MNHNY and CDR2 SVGAGI (reference sequence). The V and J ends lost 6 bases and 5 bases respectively, with 13 bases between them. The CDR3 covers 14 residues.

In nucleotides, the CDR3 is TGTGCCAGCAGCCTCCAGAACCGAGGCGAGCAGTACTTC. It translates to CASSLQNRGEQYF. V gene TRBV7-3 combines with J gene TRBJ2-7; D remains ambiguous. Between the trimmed V and J ends, which lost 5 bases and 6 bases, there was a span of 14 bases. Germline V gene data show CDR1 as SGHTA and CDR2 as FQGTGA. The CDR3 is made up of 13 amino acids.

The chain joins TRBV5-6 to TRBJ2-7; D unclear. The germline V gene encodes CDR1 SGHDT and CDR2 YYEEEE. V was clipped by 0 bases and J by 1 base, with 5 bases between them. CDR3 size: 13 residues. CDR3 sequence: CASSLDTSYEQYF. CDR3 nucleotides: TGTGCCAGCAGCTTGGACACTTCCTACGAGCAGTACTTC.

This clone was recorded only once. The chain joins TRBV7-2 to TRBJ1-6; D is undetermined. V lost 2 bases, J lost 0 bases, and 2 bases lay in between. Germline CDR1 and CDR2: SGHTA and FQGNSA. The CDR3 runs to 14 residues. CDR3 protein: CASSLFSYNSPLHF. The CDR3 coding sequence is TGTGCCAGCAGCTTATTCTCCTATAATTCACCCCTCCACTTT.

The rearrangement uses TRBV18 and TRBJ2-1; possible D gene TRBD2, 5 bases. Per germline, CDR1 KGHSH and CDR2 LQKENI. Trimming cost V 2 bases and J 5 bases, with 10 bases left between them. The CDR3 has 14 amino acids. The CDR3, as DNA: TGTGCCAGCTCACCATATGTCGGGGACAATGAGCAGTTCTTC. Its protein product is CASSPYVGDNEQFF.

CDR3 bases: TGTGCCAGCAGCTTAGTTCAGGACTTGTGGGAGACCCAGTACTTC. Protein product: CASSLVQDLWETQYF. J is TRBJ2-5 and V is TRBV7-8; the D gene is possibly TRBD2 (5 bases). CDR1 is SGHVS, CDR2 FQNEAQ, per germline. The CDR3 contains 15 residues. Trimming removed 1 base from V and 5 bases from J, with 14 bases in between.

The J gene is TRBJ1-2, the V gene TRBV19; D remains unclear. This CDR3 is built from 13 residues. V lost 7 bases and J lost 6, with 15 bases in between. Germline V lookup: CDR1 LNHDA, CDR2 SQIVND (reference sequence). For the CDR3, the DNA is TGTGCCAGTAAGAATGGTCCAGCCGATGGCTACACCTTC. It is translated as CASKNGPADGYTF.

The chain joins TRBV5-1 to TRBJ2-7; 8 nucleotides align to TRBD2. With 3 bases clipped from V and 2 bases from J, the junction kept 4 bases outside the gene matches. Germline V CDR1 and CDR2: SGHRS, YFSETQ. This CDR3 region has 14 residues. The CDR3 loop reads CASSWRGATYEQYF. The CDR3 DNA is TGCGCCAGCAGCTGGCGGGGGGCTACCTACGAGCAGTACTTC.

The chain uses TRBV7-6 and TRBJ2-7; D is possibly TRBD1 (6 bases). The CDR3 covers 15 residues. The germline V gene encodes CDR1 SGHVS and CDR2 FNYEAQ. Trimming shortened V by 2 bases and J by 3 bases, and 14 bases separated the two germline ends. In nucleotides, the CDR3 is TGTGCCAGCAGCTTACGGGACAAATCGTACTACGAGCAGTACTTC. This codes for CASSLRDKSYYEQYF.

In this sample, this clone turned up once. The chain employs TRBV27 and TRBJ2-1, with 7 bases lining up with TRBD1. Germline-derived CDR1 and CDR2 are MNHEY and SMNVEV (reference sequence). V was pared by 0 bases and J by 6 bases, with 2 bases of the junction left unmatched. The CDR3 covers 14 residues. DNA of the CDR3: TGTGCCAGCAGTTTATCACAGGGGTCCAATGAGCAGTTCTTC. The encoded protein is CASSLSQGSNEQFF.

V and J are TRBV15 and TRBJ2-7; 10 positions match TRBD1. CDR3 length equals 15 residues. Germline CDR1 and CDR2: LNHNV and YYDKDF (reference sequence). J gave up 3 bases and V 3 bases, and 5 bases lay outside the gene matches. The CDR3 sequence: CATSSMGQGSYEQYF. The CDR3 DNA reads TGTGCCACCAGCAGCATGGGACAGGGGAGCTACGAGCAGTACTTC.

This chain uses TRBV11-3 with TRBJ2-5, with D unresolved. CDR1 and CDR2 from the germline V gene are SGHNT and YENEEA. V lost 0 bases, J lost 3 bases, and 8 bases lay in between. This CDR3 comprises 14 residues. The CDR3 is CASSLEAAEETQYF. Written as DNA, the CDR3 is TGTGCCAGCAGCTTAGAGGCTGCTGAAGAGACCCAGTACTTC.

CDR3 region: CASSYRSNQPQHF. The CDR3 region has the DNA TGTGCCAGCAGTTACAGAAGCAATCAGCCCCAGCATTTT. V usage is TRBV6-5 and J usage is TRBJ1-5; D gene uncertain. This CDR3 has 13 residues. Per germline, CDR1 MNHEY and CDR2 SVGAGI. V lost 2 bases and J lost 1, with 3 bases in between.

The chain is built from TRBV9 and TRBJ2-7; 10 positions match TRBD1. Trimming removed 3 bases from V and 9 bases from J; junction bases left unmatched: 3. This CDR3 contains 12 residues. CDR1 and CDR2 (germline): SGDLS, YYNGEE. This chain's CDR3 is CASSGQGARQYF. The DNA of the CDR3 is TGTGCCAGCAGCGGACAGGGGGCTAGGCAGTACTTC.

CDR3 DNA sequence: TGCGCCAGCAGCTCAGGGGCCGGCTCCTACAATGAGCAGTTCTTC. Protein: CASSSGAGSYNEQFF. V gene TRBV5-1 combines with J gene TRBJ2-1; weak D call: TRBD1 (6 bases). V shed 3 bases and J shed 0 bases, with 10 bases lying between them. Germline CDR1 is SGHRS and CDR2 is YFSETQ. The CDR3 consists of 15 residues.

The chain joins TRBV10-2 to TRBJ1-2; a possible D gene is TRBD1 (5 bases). The length of the CDR3 is 13 residues. The germline gives CDR1 WSHSY, CDR2 SAAADI. V dropped 7 bases and J dropped 7 bases, with 16 bases sitting between them. Here the CDR3 reads CASKGTQGGGYTF. DNA of the CDR3: TGCGCCAGCAAGGGGACGCAGGGCGGTGGCTACACCTTC.

V usage is TRBV7-3 and J usage is TRBJ2-2; D unresolved. V lost 5 bases and J 6 bases, leaving 13 bases between the germline ends. CDR1 is SGHTA and CDR2 is FQGTGA in the germline V gene. CDR3 length: 14 amino acids. This chain's CDR3 is CASSPPLVSGELFF. The CDR3 region has the DNA TGTGCCAGCAGCCCCCCTTTAGTATCCGGGGAGCTGTTTTTT.

This rearrangement joins TRBV4-2 to TRBJ1-2; maybe TRBD1 (6 bases). CDR3 size: 15 residues. Trimming shortened V by 0 bases and J by 8 bases, and 16 bases separated the two germline ends. Germline CDR1 and CDR2: LGHNA and YNFKEQ. The CDR3: CASSQDPRGAQGYTF. The CDR3 nucleotides are TGTGCCAGCAGCCAAGACCCTCGGGGGGCGCAAGGCTACACCTTC.

The V call is TRBV9, the J call TRBJ2-1; a possible D gene is TRBD2 (5 bases). The length of the CDR3 is 11 residues. The V gene's germline CDR1 is SGDLS and CDR2 YYNGEE. Deletions cut 0 bases from V and 10 bases from J, with 5 bases between. CDR3 in DNA: TGTGCCAGCAGCGTAGGGGAGGAGCAGTTCTTC. It specifies CASSVGEEQFF. The full variable domain, its missing parts supplied by reference TRBV9 and TRBJ2-1, is DSGVTQTPKHLITATGQRVTLRCSPRSGDLSVYWYQQSLDQGLQFLIQYYNGEERAKGNILERFSAQQFPDLHSELNLSSLELGDSALYFCASSVGEEQFFGPGTRLTVL.

V and J are TRBV9 and TRBJ2-3; D not resolved. CDR3 size: 14 residues. Trimming pared 0 bases from V and 0 bases from J, leaving 5 bases between. CDR1 is SGDLS, CDR2 YYNGEE, per germline. CDR3 nucleotides: TGTGCCAGCAGCGTAGACCCTAGCACAGATACGCAGTATTTT. Translation: CASSVDPSTDTQYF.

Comments on this clone: One end of the junction is discordant with germline, which a read error may explain. The chain joins TRBV27 to TRBJ2-5, with 7 nucleotides matching TRBD2. CDR1 MNHEY and CDR2 SMNVEV come from the germline V gene (reference sequence). The CDR3 runs 13 residues. Here the CDR3 DNA reads TGTGCCAGCAGCCTGACTAGCCAAACCGCCTTAGACTTC. Its translation is CASSLTSQTALDF.